These T cell receptor beta chains were read from a single sample in a study of blood T cell repertoires in COVID-19. Using immunoSEQ multiplex PCR, the repertoire was profiled, and TCRdb retains in-frame clones only, with some absent. The sample has a few hundred thousand clones, 88% seen once. Sequenced sample: peripheral blood. The receptors here all came from a man in his 60s who had recovered from COVID-19. Each CDR3 is given with its conserved first and last residue. D genes are given only for firm matches. Clone size appears in some rows only: once, few, many, or a class for an expanded clone.

v_gene	j_gene	d_gene	abundance	CDR3nt	CDR3aa
TRBV6-1	TRBJ1-2	NA	NA	TGTGCCAGCAGTTCGACAGGATATGGCTACACCTTC	CASSSTGYGYTF
TRBV19	TRBJ1-1	NA	NA	TGTGCCAGTAGTATATATTTCAGGGGAAACCCCACTGAAGCTTTCTTT	CASSIYFRGNPTEAFF
TRBV2	TRBJ2-3	TRBD1	NA	TGTGCCAGCAGTAAGGACAGGGCTAGCACAGATACGCAGTATTTT	CASSKDRASTDTQYF
TRBV13	TRBJ1-6	NA	NA	TGTGCCAGCAGCCCCCAGGGGAAAGGGCGGCATAATTCACCCCTCCACTTT	CASSPQGKGRHNSPLHF
TRBV5-4	TRBJ2-7	TRBD1	NA	TGTGCCAGCAGCTCCACAGGACAGGGGGCTTACGAGCAGTACTTC	CASSSTGQGAYEQYF
TRBV7-2	TRBJ2-3	NA	NA	TGTGCCAGCAGCCCGAGAGAGGGTAGCACAGATACGCAGTATTTT	CASSPREGSTDTQYF
TRBV14	TRBJ2-7	TRBD2	NA	TGTGCCAGCAGCCTTACCCCTAGCGGGGGGGAGTTCGGCGAGCAGTACTTC	CASSLTPSGGEFGEQYF
TRBV7-9	TRBJ2-1	TRBD2	NA	TGTGCCAGCAGCATCATAGCGGGGTCCTACAATGAGCAGTTCTTC	CASSIIAGSYNEQFF
TRBV4-1	TRBJ1-2	TRBD1	NA	TGCGCCAGCAGCCAGTACCGGACAGGACGGACTAACTATGGCTACACCTTC	CASSQYRTGRTNYGYTF
TRBV27	TRBJ2-3	NA	NA	TGTGCCAGCAGTTCCCATCTTGGAGGGGGCACAGATACGCAGTATTTT	CASSSHLGGGTDTQYF
TRBV4-1	TRBJ1-2	TRBD1	NA	TGCGCCAGCAGCCAAGATACTATCAGGGGGGAAGGCTATGGCTACACCTTC	CASSQDTIRGEGYGYTF
TRBV5-8	TRBJ2-1	TRBD1	NA	TGTGCCAGCAGCCTGGGACAGGGGGGGGTCAATGAGCAGTTCTTC	CASSLGQGGVNEQFF
TRBV3-1/TRBV3-2	TRBJ2-5	TRBD1	NA	TGTGCCAGCAGCCTACGGGACAGCTTGCCGTCCCAAGAGACCCAGTACTTC	CASSLRDSLPSQETQYF
TRBV7-2	TRBJ2-7	TRBD1	NA	TGTGCCAGCAGCTTAACGACAGGGAGCTACGAGCAGTACTTC	CASSLTTGSYEQYF
TRBV2	TRBJ1-6	NA	NA	TGTGCCAGCACACGACACGTGAACGAAAATTCACCCCTCCACTTT	CASTRHVNENSPLHF
TRBV12-3/TRBV12-4	TRBJ2-5	TRBD2	NA	TGTGCCAGCAGTGGGACTAGAAGAGAGACCCAGTACTTC	CASSGTRRETQYF
TRBV6-4	TRBJ2-5	TRBD2	NA	TGTGCCAGCAGTCCTAGCGGGGGGGCCTGGGAGACCCAGTACTTC	CASSPSGGAWETQYF
TRBV24-1	TRBJ2-3	TRBD2	NA	TGTGCCACCAGTGACCTCGGGACTAGCGGGGGACAATCAGATACGCAGTATTTT	CATSDLGTSGGQSDTQYF
TRBV4-2	TRBJ1-5	TRBD1	few	TGTGCCAGCAGCCTAGAGACAGGGATGCGATCACATAGCAATCAGCCCCAGCATTTT	CASSLETGMRSHSNQPQHF
TRBV5-4	TRBJ2-6	NA	NA	TGTGCCAGCAGCTTTTCGACAGGTTCCCTCTCTGGGGCCAACGTCCTGACTTTC	CASSFSTGSLSGANVLTF
TRBV6-1	TRBJ1-4	NA	NA	TGTGCCAGCAGTCCGCGGGATCCCGGGGGGGAAAAACTGTTTTTT	CASSPRDPGGEKLFF
TRBV25-1	TRBJ2-1	TRBD1	NA	TGTGCCAGCAGTGAAAGACAGGGGAGTTATGAGCAGTTCTTC	CASSERQGSYEQFF
TRBV5-8	TRBJ2-5	TRBD1	NA	TGTGCCAGCAGCTTGGAGGGACAGGGACAAGAGACCCAGTACTTC	CASSLEGQGQETQYF
TRBV2	TRBJ2-7	NA	NA	TGTGCCAGCAGGGACACCGGAACCTACGAGCAGTACTTC	CASRDTGTYEQYF
TRBV24-1	TRBJ2-3	TRBD2	NA	TGTGCCACCAGTGGTCCGGGACTAGCGGGGGGGGTATACACAGATACGCAGTATTTT	CATSGPGLAGGVYTDTQYF
TRBV19	TRBJ1-6	NA	NA	TGTGCCAGTAGTATGTTGGCCCCCTTTCAGGGCTCACCCCTCCACTTT	CASSMLAPFQGSPLHF
TRBV9	TRBJ2-7	TRBD2	NA	TGTGCCAGCAGCAGGGGGACTAGCGTCTACGAGCAGTACTTC	CASSRGTSVYEQYF
TRBV7-2	TRBJ1-1	TRBD1	NA	TGTGCCAGCAGCATTGGACAGGGGGTAGGGACTGAAGCTTTCTTT	CASSIGQGVGTEAFF
TRBV5-1	TRBJ2-7	TRBD1	NA	TGCGCCAGCAGCTCCGGGACAGGGGGAGGCTCCTACGAGCAGTACTTC	CASSSGTGGGSYEQYF
TRBV18	TRBJ1-2	NA	NA	TGTGCCAGCTCACCTACCGACGGACAGATCAACTGCTTC	CASSPTDGQINCF
TRBV9	TRBJ1-2	TRBD1	NA	TGTGCCAGCTGGGGGGAGCACAGGGGAGGCAGCTATGGCTACACCTTC	CASWGEHRGGSYGYTF
TRBV7-8	TRBJ2-3	NA	NA	TGTGCCAGCATCCTTCAACACGGCACAGATACGCAGTATTTT	CASILQHGTDTQYF
TRBV19	TRBJ2-1	NA	NA	TGTGCCAGTAGCCGATGGGGGGATGAGCAGTTCTTC	CASSRWGDEQFF
TRBV21-1	TRBJ2-7	NA	NA	TGTGCCAGCAGCAATCGGACTTATACTTACTACGAGCAGTACTTC	CASSNRTYTYYEQYF
TRBV10-3	TRBJ2-5	NA	once	TGTGCCATCAGTGAGTCGGGCCAACAAAAAGAGACCCAGTACTTC	CAISESGQQKETQYF
TRBV5-1	TRBJ2-7	NA	NA	TGCGCCAGCAGCCGACAGCAAAGTACCTACGAGCAGTACTTC	CASSRQQSTYEQYF
TRBV7-3	TRBJ2-6	NA	NA	TGTGCCAGCAGCTTAACTCCGGGGACTGGGGCCAACGTCCTGACTTTC	CASSLTPGTGANVLTF
TRBV6-1	TRBJ2-3	NA	NA	TGTGCCAGCAGTGACGGGCGGGGACAGTTCACAGATACGCAGTATTTT	CASSDGRGQFTDTQYF
TRBV6-5	TRBJ1-1	NA	few	TGTGCCAGCAGTTACAACAGTAACACTGAAGCTTTCTTT	CASSYNSNTEAFF
TRBV4-1	TRBJ2-3	NA	NA	TGCGCCAGCAGCCATGGGGGGACTGCTAGCACAGATACGCAGTATTTT	CASSHGGTASTDTQYF
TRBV5-6	TRBJ2-5	NA	few	TGTGCCAGCAGCTTTCCCAATCCACAAGAGACCCAGTACTTC	CASSFPNPQETQYF
TRBV19	TRBJ1-3	NA	NA	TGTGCCAGTAGTATAACCGGGTCTGGAAACACCATATATTTT	CASSITGSGNTIYF
TRBV4-2	TRBJ2-7	NA	NA	TGTGCCAGCAGCCAAGGCACAGGGACCTACGAGCAGTACTTC	CASSQGTGTYEQYF
TRBV11-1	TRBJ1-3	NA	NA	TGTGCCAGCAGCTTACTACAGGGAAACACCATATATTTT	CASSLLQGNTIYF
TRBV29-1	TRBJ2-2	NA	NA	TGCAGCGTTGCCGGGACTTCTCAAGGCGGGGAGCTGTTTTTT	CSVAGTSQGGELFF
TRBV11-3	TRBJ2-1	TRBD1	once	TGTGCCAGCAGCAAAGACAGGGGTGAGCAGTTCTTC	CASSKDRGEQFF